This T cell receptor beta chain was identified during a study of blood T cells in healthy people across ages (dated by TCRdb to 2013 to 2016). About the full investigation: Template switching captured roughly one uniquely barcoded TCR beta cDNA molecule per two T cells in model experiments. The study measured age-related changes in TCR beta repertoire diversity using deep sequencing normalized with unique cDNA molecular identifiers. The donors were divided into four age groups: young (average approximately 17 years), middle-aged (approximately 39), aged (approximately 64) and long-lived (about 90). To avoid experimental bias, donors of different ages were spread randomly across the sequencing lanes. Two additional independent replicas of 1 million unique cDNA reads from the same blood draw were analyzed for two donors (one aged 18 to 30 and one aged 80 or older).

The roughly 39 donors, aged roughly 6 to 100 years, were systemically healthy Caucasian individuals from Russia. Each donor gave ten milliliters of peripheral blood, drawn into EDTA-treated Vacutainer tubes. Ficoll-Paque density-gradient centrifugation was used to isolate PBMCs, with at least 6.5 million per sample. Trizol reagent was used to extract total RNA from the PBMCs, yielding at least 5.5 micrograms per sample. For every donor, flow cytometry on a PBMC aliquot measured the percentage of naive CD45RAhigh/CD27high T cells. The CDR3 runs 15 residues from the cysteine to the phenylalanine. The kept DNA is CDR3 alone, 45 bases in frame from the first base. The CDR1 and CDR2 encoded by the germline V gene are SGHTA and FQGNSA. Compared with germline, V lacks 1 base and J lacks 6 bases; bases without a gene match: 4. A note on this clonotype: No antigen is known for it. Within one base of it there is no much larger clone, and no base qualities were kept.

Receptors were amplified or captured by 5' RACE. For sequencing, an Illumina HiSeq 2500 was employed. The second PCR ran for about 7 to 11 cycles and used a J-beta primer mix along with a sample-barcoded 5' primer. Each TCR beta cDNA molecule received a unique molecular identifier from a template-switch 5' adaptor carrying 12 random nucleotides. At least 3 million CDR3-containing paired-end reads were obtained from each sample. First-strand cDNA was synthesized from all RNA with the Mint cDNA synthesis kit, primed by a TRBC-specific oligonucleotide. Following uracil-DNA glycosylase treatment, all cDNA underwent a first 18-cycle PCR with the universal primers M1SS and BC2_uni_R. Processing in the source paper ran as follows. Each sample was normalized by randomly selecting 1 million high-quality reads, each carrying a distinct molecular identifier. Instead of being binned into consensus sequences, reads with shared molecular identifiers were discarded. MiTCR, with a Q25 quality threshold and the strictest error-elimination algorithm, was used for CDR3 identification, clonotype clustering and error correction. A nonparametric unseen species model using Euler transformation provided a lower-bound estimate of total TCR beta diversity. In TCRdb, the public reads were trimmed at Q25 with fastp and aligned with MiXCR, with productive beta chains retained. Under each unique CDR3 protein, matching rows form one entry showing the most common genes and DNA. It is TCRdb's table, rather than the study itself, that gives the V and J calls and clone size. The sample table contains 1.5 million to 2 million distinct CDR3 sequences; only one count was recorded for about 30% of them. More than 6% of the sample rests with the top ten.

Broader findings and caveats from the paper: Estimates of total diversity from one million sequenced T cells were regarded as lower bounds and underestimates. Compared with the aged group, more naive CD4+ T cells, fewer expanded clones and increased TCR diversity were shown by the long-lived group, suggesting age selection. The CMV infection status of donors was not known, potentially confounding age-related changes in expanded clonotypes. There was a strong correlation between observed TCR beta diversity and the percentage of naive T cells measured by flow cytometry. Since profiling was done on bulk unsorted PBMCs, naive and antigen-experienced compartments could not be conclusively compared. Observed TCR beta diversity per million T cells fell roughly linearly with age, and a significant reduction was already apparent by age around 36.

The chain is made from TRBV7-2 and TRBJ2-1, and TRBD2 matches 9 of the central bases. Material: blood. The source is a woman in her 30s in good health. CDR3 region: CASSLVSGSPNEQFF. The nucleotide sequence reads as follows: TGTGCCAGCAGCTTAGTTAGCGGGAGTCCCAATGAGCAGTTCTTC. Supplemented by the reference TRBV7-2 and TRBJ2-1 proteins around the CDR3, the complete variable domain is GAGVSQSPSNKVTEKGKDVELRCDPISGHTALYWYRQSLGQGLEFLIYFQGNSAPDKSGLPSDRFSAERTGGSVSTLTIQRTQQEDSAVYLCASSLVSGSPNEQFFGPGTRLTVL.